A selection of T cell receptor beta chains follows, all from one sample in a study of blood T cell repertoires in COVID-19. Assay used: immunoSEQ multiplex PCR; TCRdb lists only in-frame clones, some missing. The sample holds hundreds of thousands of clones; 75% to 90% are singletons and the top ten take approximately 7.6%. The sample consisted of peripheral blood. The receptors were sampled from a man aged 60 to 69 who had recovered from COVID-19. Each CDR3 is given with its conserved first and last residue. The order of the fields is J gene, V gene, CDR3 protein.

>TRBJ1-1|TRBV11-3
CASSLQANTEAFF
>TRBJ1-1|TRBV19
CASSIGRGQDEAFF
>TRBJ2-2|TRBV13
CASSFRGMAGELFF
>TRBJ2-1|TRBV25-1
CASSAPGLGGSEQFF
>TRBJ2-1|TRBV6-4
CASSARRGGDEQFF
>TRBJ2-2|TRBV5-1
CASGLRTTGELFF
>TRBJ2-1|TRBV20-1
CSAAPREGQFF
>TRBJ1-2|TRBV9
CASSVSQGNYGYTF
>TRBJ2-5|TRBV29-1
CSVDRGFQETQYF
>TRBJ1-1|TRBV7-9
CASSLGQGDTEAFF
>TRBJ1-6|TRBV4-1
CASRRDRQGTLGDYNSPLHF
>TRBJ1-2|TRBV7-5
CARSYTVIPGQILANYGYTF
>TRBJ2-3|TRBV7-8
CASSPRPRASTDTQYF
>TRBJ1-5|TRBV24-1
CATSEGTAGQPQHF
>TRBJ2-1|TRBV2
CASMLEASYNEQFF
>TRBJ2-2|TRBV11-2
CASSLRQGTGELFF
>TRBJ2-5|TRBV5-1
CASSFLTGGRETQYF
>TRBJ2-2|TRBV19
CASSIESGNTGELFF
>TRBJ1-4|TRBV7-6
CASSFGQGGDEKLFF
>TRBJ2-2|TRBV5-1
CASSRSAGELFF
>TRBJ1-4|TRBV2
CASRGRFNEKLFF
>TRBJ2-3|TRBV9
CASSVIAGGPGDTQYF
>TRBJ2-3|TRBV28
CASSFGGTDTQYF
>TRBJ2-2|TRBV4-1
CASSQEWTSDGELFF
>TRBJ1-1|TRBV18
CASSLDRLMNTEAFF
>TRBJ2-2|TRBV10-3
CAIKRGANTGELFF
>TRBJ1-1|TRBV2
CASSEERNTEAFF
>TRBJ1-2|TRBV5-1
CASSLTDPEGYGYTF
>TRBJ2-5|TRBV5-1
CASSLGQTWETQYF
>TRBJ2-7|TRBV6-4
CASQGTSGLYEQYF